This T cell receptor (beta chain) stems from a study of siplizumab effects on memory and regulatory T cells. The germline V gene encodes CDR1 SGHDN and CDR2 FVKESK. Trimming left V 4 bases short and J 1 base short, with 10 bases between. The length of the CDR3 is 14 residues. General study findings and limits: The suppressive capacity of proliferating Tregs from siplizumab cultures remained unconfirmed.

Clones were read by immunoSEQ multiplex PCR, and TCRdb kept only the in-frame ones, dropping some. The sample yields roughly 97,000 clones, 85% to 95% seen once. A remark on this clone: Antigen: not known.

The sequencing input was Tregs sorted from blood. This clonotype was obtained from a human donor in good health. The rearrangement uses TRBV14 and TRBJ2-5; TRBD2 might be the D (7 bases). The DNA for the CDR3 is TGTGCCAGCAGCCGGGGGGGGCTCCAAGAGACCCAGTACTTC. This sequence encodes CASSRGGLQETQYF. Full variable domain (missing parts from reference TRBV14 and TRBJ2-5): EAGVTQFPSHSVIEKGQTVTLRCDPISGHDNLYWYRRVMGKEIKFLLHFVKESKQDESGMPNNRFLAERTGGTYSTLKVQPAELEDSGVYFCASSRGGLQETQYFGPGTRLLVL.